The sequence of this T cell receptor beta chain was determined in a study of shared clonotypes between healthy human individuals. Study-level background: CD4 naive and memory got three plates each, CD8 naive two, CD8 memory one. General study findings and limits: For naive CD4 cells, roughly 4.8% of clonotypes were shared across several donors. Clonotype sharing levels among donors were expected to vary with sequencing depth.

TCRdb's copy holds only in-frame clones and misses some; the assay was immunoSEQ multiplex PCR. The profile shows about a million clones, around 76% of them singletons. A note on this clone: Its specificity is not known. This CDR3 is also generated by other DNA sequences in the sample.

What was sequenced was memory CD4+ T cells sorted from blood. The subset: CD45RA-negative fraction. This TCR derives from a man between 18 and 35 years old in good health.

The DNA of the CDR3 is TGTGCCAGCAGTTTCGGGGGTAACACTGAAGCTTTCTTT. Residues: CASSFGGNTEAFF. The chain is built from TRBV28 and TRBJ1-1; tentative D call: TRBD1 (5 bases). The V end was cut by 3 bases, the J end by 2 bases, with 7 bases between. The CDR3 consists of 13 residues. The germline V gene encodes CDR1 MDHEN and CDR2 SYDVKM.